This T cell receptor beta chain was sequenced during a study of blood T cell repertoires in COVID-19. Overall study: Acute-phase and convalescent COVID-19 samples originated in the United States, Italy and Spain. From T cells, B-cell-depleted T cells, or PBMCs came the material, which was cDNA or gDNA.

Authors' analysis steps: Quantification of nucleated cells was approximated via reference gene primer amplification. Generated by immunoSEQ multiplex PCR, the TCRdb table keeps only in-frame clones and is missing some. Clone size and V and J calls were adopted from that table, with D and trimming inferred from the DNA. This sample has 30,000 to 40,000 clones, with 60% to 80% found just once. The CDR3 runs 13 residues. The V end was cut by 3 bases, the J end by 7 bases, with 13 bases between. Per the germline V gene, CDR1 is DFQATT and CDR2 is SNEGSKA (reference sequence). The source of this sequence is an elderly man with acute or convalescent COVID-19. Sequencing was performed on peripheral blood. The chain links TRBV20-1 to TRBJ1-5, with D perhaps TRBD1 (5 bases). The CDR3 loop reads CSASEGQRQPQHF. The CDR3 DNA follows: TGCAGTGCTAGTGAGGGGCAGAGGCAGCCCCAGCATTTT.